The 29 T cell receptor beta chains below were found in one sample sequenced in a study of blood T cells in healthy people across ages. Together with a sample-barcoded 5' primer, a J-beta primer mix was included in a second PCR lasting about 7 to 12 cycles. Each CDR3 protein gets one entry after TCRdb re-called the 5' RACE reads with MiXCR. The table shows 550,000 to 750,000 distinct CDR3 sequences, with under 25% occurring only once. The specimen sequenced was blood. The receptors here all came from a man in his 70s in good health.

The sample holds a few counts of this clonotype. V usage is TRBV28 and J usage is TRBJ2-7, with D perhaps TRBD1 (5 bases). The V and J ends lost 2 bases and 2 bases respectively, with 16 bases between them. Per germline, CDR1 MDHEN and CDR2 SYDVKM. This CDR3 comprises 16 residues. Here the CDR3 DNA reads TGTGCCAGCAGTTTAGCACAGGCCTCCCCCCCCTACGAGCAGTACTTC. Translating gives CASSLAQASPPYEQYF.

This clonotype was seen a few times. The CDR3 is CASSQVGANTQYF. The CDR3, as DNA: TGTGCCAGCAGCCAAGTTGGCGCAAATACGCAGTATTTT. The rearrangement links TRBV14 to TRBJ2-3; D is ambiguous. CDR3 size: 13 residues. The germline V gene has CDR1 SGHDN and CDR2 FVKESK. The V end lost 1 base, the J end lost 7 bases, and 9 bases lay between the germline ends.

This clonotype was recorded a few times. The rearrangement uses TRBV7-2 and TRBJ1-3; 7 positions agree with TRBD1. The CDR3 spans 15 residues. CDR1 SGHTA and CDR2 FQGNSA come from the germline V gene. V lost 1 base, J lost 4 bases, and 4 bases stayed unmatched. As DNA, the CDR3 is TGTGCCAGCAGCTTAGGACCGGGACAGGGAAACACCATATATTTT. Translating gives CASSLGPGQGNTIYF.

CDR3 bases: TGCAGCGGGTGGGAAGCGGGAAGTAAGAATGAGCAGTTCTTC. Its protein is CSGWEAGSKNEQFF. This sequence joins TRBV29-1 and TRBJ2-5; 7 positions agree with TRBD2. Matching the DNA end better, TRBJ2-1 makes the J call doubtful. The germline V gene has CDR1 SQVTM and CDR2 ANQGSEA. The CDR3 loop spans 14 amino acids.

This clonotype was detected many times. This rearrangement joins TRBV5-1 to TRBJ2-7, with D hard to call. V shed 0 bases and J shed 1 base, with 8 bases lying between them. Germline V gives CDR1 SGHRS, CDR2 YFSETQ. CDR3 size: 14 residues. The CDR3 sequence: CASSLAARSYEQYF. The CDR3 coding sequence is TGCGCCAGCAGCTTGGCGGCTAGATCCTACGAGCAGTACTTC.

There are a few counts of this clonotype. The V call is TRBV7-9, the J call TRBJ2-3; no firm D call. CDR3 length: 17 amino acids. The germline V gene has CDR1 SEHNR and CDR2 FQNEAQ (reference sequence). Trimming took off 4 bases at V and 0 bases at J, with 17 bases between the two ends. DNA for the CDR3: TGTGCCAGCAGCTCCCTTCTGTGGGGAACTAGCACAGATACGCAGTATTTT. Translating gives CASSSLLWGTSTDTQYF. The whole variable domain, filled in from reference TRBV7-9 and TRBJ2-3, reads DTGVSQNPRHKITKRGQNVTFRCDPISEHNRLYWYRQTLGQGPEFLTYFQNEAQLEKSRLLSDRFSAERPKGSFSTLEIQRTEQGDSAMYLCASSSLLWGTSTDTQYFGPGTRLTVL.

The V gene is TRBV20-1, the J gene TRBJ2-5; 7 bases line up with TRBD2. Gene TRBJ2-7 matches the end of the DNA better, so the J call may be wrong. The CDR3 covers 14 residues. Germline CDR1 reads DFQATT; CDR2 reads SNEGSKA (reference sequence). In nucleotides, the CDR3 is TGCAGTGCTAGAGGGCAGACTAGCTTGTACGAGCAGTACTTC. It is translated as CSARGQTSLYEQYF.

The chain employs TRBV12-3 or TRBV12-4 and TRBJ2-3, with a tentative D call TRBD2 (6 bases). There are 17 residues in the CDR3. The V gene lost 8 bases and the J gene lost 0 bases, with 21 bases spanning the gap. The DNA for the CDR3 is TGTGCCAGCGCCACCGCGGGGAGACCTACTAGCACAGATACGCAGTATTTT. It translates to CASATAGRPTSTDTQYF.

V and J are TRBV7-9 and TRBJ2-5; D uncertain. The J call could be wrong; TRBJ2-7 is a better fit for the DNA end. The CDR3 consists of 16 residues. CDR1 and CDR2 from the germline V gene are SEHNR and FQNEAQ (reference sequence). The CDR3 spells CASSLASGGGGYEQYV. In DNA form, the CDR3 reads TGTGCCAGCAGCTTAGCCTCAGGTGGCGGCGGTTACGAGCAGTACGTC.

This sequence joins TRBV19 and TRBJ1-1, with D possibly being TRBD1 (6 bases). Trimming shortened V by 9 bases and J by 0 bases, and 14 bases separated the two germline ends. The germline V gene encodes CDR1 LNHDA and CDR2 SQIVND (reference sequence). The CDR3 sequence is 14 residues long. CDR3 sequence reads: CASRRGDVNTEAFF. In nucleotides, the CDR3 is TGTGCCAGCCGGAGGGGGGACGTGAACACTGAAGCTTTCTTT.

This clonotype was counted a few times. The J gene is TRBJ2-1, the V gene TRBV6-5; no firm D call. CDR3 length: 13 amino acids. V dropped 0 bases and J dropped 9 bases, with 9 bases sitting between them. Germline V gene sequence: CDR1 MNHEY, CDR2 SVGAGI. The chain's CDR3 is CASSYSSLSEQFF. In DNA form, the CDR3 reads TGTGCCAGCAGTTACTCTAGCCTGAGTGAGCAGTTCTTC.

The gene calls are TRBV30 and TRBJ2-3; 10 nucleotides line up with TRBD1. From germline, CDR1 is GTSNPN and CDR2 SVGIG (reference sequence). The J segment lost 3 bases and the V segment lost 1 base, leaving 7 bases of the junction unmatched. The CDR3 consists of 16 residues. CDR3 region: CAWSAGDRGFTDTQYF. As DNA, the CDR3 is TGTGCCTGGAGTGCCGGGGACAGGGGATTTACAGATACGCAGTATTTT.

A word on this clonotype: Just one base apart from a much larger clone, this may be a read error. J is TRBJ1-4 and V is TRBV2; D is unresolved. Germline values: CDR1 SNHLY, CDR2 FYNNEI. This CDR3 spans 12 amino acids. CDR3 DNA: TGTGCCAGCAGCCTTCGTAGTGAAAAACTGCTTTTT. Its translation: CASSLRSEKLLF.

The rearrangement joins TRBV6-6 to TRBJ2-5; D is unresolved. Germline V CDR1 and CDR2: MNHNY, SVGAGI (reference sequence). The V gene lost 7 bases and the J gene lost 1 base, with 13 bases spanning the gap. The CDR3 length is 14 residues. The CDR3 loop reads CASNLGGSQETQYF. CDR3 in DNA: TGTGCCAGCAACTTGGGCGGCAGCCAAGAGACCCAGTACTTC.

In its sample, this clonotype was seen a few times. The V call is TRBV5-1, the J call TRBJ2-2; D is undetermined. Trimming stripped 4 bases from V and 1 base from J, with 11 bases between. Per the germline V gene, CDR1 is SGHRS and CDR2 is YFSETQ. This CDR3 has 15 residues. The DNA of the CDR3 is TGCGCCAGCAGCCGCGACCCGGGGAACACCGGGGAGCTGTTTTTT. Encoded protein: CASSRDPGNTGELFF. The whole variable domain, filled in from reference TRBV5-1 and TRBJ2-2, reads KAGVTQTPRYLIKTRGQQVTLSCSPISGHRSVSWYQQTPGQGLQFLFEYFSETQRNKGNFPGRFSGRQFSNSRSEMNVSTLELGDSALYLCASSRDPGNTGELFFGEGSRLTVL.

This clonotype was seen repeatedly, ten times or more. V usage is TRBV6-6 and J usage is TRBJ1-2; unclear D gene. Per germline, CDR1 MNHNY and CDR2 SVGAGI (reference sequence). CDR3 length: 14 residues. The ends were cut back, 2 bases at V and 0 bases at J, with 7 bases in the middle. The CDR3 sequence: CASSYTPANYGYTF. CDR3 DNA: TGTGCCAGCAGTTACACCCCAGCTAACTATGGCTACACCTTC.

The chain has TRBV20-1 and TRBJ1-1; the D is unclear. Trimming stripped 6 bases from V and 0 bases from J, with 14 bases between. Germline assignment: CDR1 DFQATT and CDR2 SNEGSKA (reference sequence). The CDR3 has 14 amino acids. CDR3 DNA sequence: TGCAGTGCGCTAGAGGTTTCCATGAACACTGAAGCTTTCTTT. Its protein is CSALEVSMNTEAFF.

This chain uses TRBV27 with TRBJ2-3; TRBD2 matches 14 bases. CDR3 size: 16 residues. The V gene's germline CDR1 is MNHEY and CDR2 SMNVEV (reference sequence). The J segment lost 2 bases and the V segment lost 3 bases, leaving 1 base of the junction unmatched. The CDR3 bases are TGTGCCAGCAGTTTGACTAGCGGGAGGGTCACAGATACGCAGTATTTT. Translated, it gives CASSLTSGRVTDTQYF.

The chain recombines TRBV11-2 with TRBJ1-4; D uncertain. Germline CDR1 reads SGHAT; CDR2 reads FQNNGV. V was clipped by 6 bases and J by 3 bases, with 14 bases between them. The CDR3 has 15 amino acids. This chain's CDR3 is CASSPQMFANEKLFF. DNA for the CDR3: TGTGCCAGCAGTCCTCAAATGTTTGCTAATGAAAAACTGTTTTTT. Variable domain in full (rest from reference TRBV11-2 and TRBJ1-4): EAGVAQSPRYKIIEKRQSVAFWCNPISGHATLYWYQQILGQGPKLLIQFQNNGVVDDSQLPKDRFSAERLKGVDSTLKIQPAKLEDSAVYLCASSPQMFANEKLFFGSGTQLSVL.

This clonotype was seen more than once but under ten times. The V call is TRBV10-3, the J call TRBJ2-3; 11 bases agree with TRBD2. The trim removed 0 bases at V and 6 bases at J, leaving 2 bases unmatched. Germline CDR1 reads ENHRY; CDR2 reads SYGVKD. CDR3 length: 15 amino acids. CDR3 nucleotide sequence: TGTGCCATCAGTGAGTCACTAGCGGGAGCGGATACGCAGTATTTT. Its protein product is CAISESLAGADTQYF.

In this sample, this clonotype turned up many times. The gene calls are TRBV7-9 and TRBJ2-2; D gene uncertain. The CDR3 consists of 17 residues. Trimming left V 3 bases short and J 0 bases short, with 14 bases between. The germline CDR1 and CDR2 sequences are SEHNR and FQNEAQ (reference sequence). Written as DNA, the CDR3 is TGTGCCAGCAGCTTTCGTTGGGTCACCACGAACACCGGGGAGCTGTTTTTT. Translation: CASSFRWVTTNTGELFF.

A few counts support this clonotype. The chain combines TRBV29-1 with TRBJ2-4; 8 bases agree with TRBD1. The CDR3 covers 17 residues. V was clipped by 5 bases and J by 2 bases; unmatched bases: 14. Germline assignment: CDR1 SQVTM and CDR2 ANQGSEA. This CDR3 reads CSVPDRGGWLTKNIQYF. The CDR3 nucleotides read TGCAGCGTTCCCGACAGGGGAGGTTGGCTAACCAAAAACATTCAGTACTTC.

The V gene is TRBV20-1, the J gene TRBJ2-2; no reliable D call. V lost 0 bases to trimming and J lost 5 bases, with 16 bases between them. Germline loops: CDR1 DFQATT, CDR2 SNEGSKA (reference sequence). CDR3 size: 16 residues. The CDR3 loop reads CSARDVGSSETGELFF. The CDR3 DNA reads TGCAGTGCTAGAGATGTAGGATCTTCGGAAACCGGGGAGCTGTTTTTT.

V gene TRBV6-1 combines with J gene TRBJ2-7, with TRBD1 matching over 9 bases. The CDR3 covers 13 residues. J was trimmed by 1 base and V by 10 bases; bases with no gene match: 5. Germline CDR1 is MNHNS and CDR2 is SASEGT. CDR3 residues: CATRTGDSYEQYF. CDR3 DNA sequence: TGTGCCACACGGACAGGGGATTCCTACGAGCAGTACTTC.

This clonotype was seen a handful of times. CDR3 DNA sequence: TGCAGCGTCACCTACAGCCCGACCTGGAATGAGCAGTTCTTC. This encodes CSVTYSPTWNEQFF. J is TRBJ2-1 and V is TRBV29-1; D gene unclear. This CDR3 contains 14 residues. Germline V CDR1 and CDR2: SQVTM, ANQGSEA. The ends were cut back, 6 bases at V and 7 bases at J, with 19 bases in the middle.

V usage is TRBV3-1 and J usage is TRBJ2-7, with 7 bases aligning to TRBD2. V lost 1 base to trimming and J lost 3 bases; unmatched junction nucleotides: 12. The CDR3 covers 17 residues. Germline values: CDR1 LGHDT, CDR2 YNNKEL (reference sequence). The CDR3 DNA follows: TGTGCCAGCAGCCAAGCAGGGCGTACTAGCGCGAGCTACGAGCAGTACTTC. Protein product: CASSQAGRTSASYEQYF.

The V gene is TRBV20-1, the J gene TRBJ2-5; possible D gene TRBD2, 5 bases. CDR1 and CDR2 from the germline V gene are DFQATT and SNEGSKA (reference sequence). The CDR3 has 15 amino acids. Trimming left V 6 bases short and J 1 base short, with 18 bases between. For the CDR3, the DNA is TGCAGTGCCGCCAGCGGTGGCAGCCTCCAAGAGACCCAGTACTTC. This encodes CSAASGGSLQETQYF.

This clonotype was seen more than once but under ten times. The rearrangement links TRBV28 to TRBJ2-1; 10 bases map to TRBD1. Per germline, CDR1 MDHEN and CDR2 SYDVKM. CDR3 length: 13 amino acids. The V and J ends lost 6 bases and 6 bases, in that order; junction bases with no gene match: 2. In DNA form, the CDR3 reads TGTGCCAGCAGAAGGACAGGGGGCAATGAGCAGTTCTTC. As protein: CASRRTGGNEQFF.

CDR3 amino acids: CASSLTEWNTEAFF. The CDR3 region has the DNA TGCGCCAGCAGCTTGACGGAATGGAACACTGAAGCTTTCTTT. J is TRBJ1-1 and V is TRBV5-1; D uncertain. Trimming removed 1 base from V and 1 base from J, with 8 bases in between. Germline CDR1 and CDR2: SGHRS and YFSETQ. CDR3 length equals 14 residues.